This note documents a single TCR beta chain sequence. The antigen is unknown. These data originate in a study of T-cell memory formation after mild COVID-19. General observations from the study: Some SARS-CoV-2-responding clones were already detected in memory before infection. Day 37-peaking second-wave clones had unconfirmed SARS-CoV-2 specificity.

CDR3 length: 13 amino acids. The V gene's germline CDR1 is MNHEY and CDR2 SMNVEV (reference sequence). The V end was cut by 4 bases, the J end by 9 bases, with 16 bases between. Barcoded TCR alpha and TCR beta cDNA libraries with UMIs came from 5'RACE using constant-segment primers. One entry per CDR3 protein results from TCRdb running MiXCR on the 5' RACE reads. The sample yields 280,000 or so distinct CDR3 sequences, 7.5% to 9.5% seen once. This chain connects TRBV27 to TRBJ2-7; weak D call: TRBD1 (5 bases). The clonotype originates from a man younger than 35 who had mild COVID-19 (a few samples of this study predate the infection). Cell type and time point are not known. The sequenced material came from PBMCs or a T cell subset sorted from them (not recorded which). CDR3 DNA: TGTGCCAGCAGTTCCCTGGACACCCTAGGGCAGTACTTC. Amino acids: CASSSLDTLGQYF.